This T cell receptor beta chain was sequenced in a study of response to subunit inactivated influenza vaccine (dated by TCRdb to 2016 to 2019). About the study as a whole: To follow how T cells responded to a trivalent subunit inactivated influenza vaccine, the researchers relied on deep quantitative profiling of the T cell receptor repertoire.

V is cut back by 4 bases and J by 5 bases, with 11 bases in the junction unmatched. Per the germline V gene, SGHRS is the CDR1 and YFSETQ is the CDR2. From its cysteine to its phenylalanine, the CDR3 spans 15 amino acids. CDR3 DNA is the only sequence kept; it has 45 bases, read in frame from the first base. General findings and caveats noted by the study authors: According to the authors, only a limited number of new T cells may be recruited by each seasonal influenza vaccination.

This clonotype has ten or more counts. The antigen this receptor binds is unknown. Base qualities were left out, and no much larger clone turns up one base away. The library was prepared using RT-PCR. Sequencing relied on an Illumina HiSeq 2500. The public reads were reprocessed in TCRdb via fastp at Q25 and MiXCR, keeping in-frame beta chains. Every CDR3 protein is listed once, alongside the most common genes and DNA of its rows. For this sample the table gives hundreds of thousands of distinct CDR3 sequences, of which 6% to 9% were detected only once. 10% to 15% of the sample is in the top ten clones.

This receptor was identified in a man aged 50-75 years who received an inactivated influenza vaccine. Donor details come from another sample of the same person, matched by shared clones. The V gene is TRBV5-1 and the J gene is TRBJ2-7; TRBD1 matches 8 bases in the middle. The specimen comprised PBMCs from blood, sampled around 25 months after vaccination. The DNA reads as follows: TGCGCCAGCAGCGTCGTGAGGACAGGGATGAACGAGCAGTACTTC. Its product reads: CASSVVRTGMNEQYF.